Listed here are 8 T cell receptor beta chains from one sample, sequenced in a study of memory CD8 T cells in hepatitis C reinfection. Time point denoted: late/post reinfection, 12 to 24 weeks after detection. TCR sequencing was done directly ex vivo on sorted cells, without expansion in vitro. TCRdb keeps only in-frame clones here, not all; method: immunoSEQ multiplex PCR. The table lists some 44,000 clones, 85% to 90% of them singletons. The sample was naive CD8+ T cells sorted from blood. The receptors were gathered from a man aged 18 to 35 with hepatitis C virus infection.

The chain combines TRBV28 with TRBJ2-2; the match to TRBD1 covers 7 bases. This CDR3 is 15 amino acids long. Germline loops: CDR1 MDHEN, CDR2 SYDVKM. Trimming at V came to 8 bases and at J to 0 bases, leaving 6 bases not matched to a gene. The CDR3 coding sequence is TGTGCCAGCCTTAGGGGACAGACGAACACCGGGGAGCTGTTTTTT. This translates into CASLRGQTNTGELFF.

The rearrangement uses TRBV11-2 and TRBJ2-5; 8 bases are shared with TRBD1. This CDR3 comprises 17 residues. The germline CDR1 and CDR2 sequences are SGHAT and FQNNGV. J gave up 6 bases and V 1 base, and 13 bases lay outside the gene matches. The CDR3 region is CASSLGRREDREKTQYF. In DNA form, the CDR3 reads TGTGCCAGCAGCTTAGGGCGAAGAGAGGACAGGGAAAAGACCCAGTACTTC.

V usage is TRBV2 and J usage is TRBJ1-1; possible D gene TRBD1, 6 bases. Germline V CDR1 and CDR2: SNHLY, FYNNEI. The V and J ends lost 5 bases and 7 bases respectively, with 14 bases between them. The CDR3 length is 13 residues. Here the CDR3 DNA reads TGTGCCAGCAGTACTCGTTCAGGGGATGAAGCTTTCTTT. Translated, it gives CASSTRSGDEAFF.

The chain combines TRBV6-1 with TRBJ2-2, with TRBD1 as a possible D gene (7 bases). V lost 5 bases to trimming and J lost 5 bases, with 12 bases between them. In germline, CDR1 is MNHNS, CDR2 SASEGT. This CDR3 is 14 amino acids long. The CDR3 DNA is TGTGCCAGCAGTAGGCAGGGGGGTACCGGGGAGCTGTTTTTT. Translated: CASSRQGGTGELFF.

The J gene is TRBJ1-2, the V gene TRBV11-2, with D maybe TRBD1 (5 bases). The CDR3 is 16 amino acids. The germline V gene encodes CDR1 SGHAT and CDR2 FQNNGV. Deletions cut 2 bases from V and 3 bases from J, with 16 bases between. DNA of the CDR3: TGTGCCAGCAGCTTACTCAGCCAGGGCGTTGACTATGGCTACACCTTC. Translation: CASSLLSQGVDYGYTF.

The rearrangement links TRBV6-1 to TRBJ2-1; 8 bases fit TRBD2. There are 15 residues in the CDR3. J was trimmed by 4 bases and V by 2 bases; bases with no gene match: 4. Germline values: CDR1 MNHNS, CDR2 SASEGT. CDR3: CASSERPGGYNEQFF. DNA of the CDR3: TGTGCCAGCAGTGAAAGACCGGGGGGGTACAATGAGCAGTTCTTC.

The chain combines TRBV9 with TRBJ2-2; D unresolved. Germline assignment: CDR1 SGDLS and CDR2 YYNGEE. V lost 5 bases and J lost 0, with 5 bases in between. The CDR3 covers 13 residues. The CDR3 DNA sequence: TGTGCCAGCAGACAGACGAACACCGGGGAGCTGTTTTTT. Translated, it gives CASRQTNTGELFF.

The CDR3 DNA is TGTGCCAGTGGGGCCGGACTAAGGAGCACCGGGGAGCTGTTTTTT. Translated: CASGAGLRSTGELFF. The V gene is TRBV19, the J gene TRBJ2-2, with a possible D match to TRBD2 (6 bases). CDR3 length: 15 residues. V was cut by 8 bases and J by 4 bases, with 17 bases left in between. Germline CDR1 is LNHDA and CDR2 is SQIVND (reference sequence).